This record looks at one T cell receptor (beta chain) sequence and its context. This specimen comes from a study of blood T cell repertoires in COVID-19. There are 14 residues in the CDR3. Germline V gives CDR1 MNHEY, CDR2 SMNVEV (reference sequence). Trimming cost V 4 bases and J 6 bases, with 13 bases left between them. Profiling relied on immunoSEQ multiplex PCR, and the TCRdb table lists in-frame clones only, not all of them. The profile shows more than 150,000 clones, approximately 80% of them singletons. The chain joins TRBV27 to TRBJ1-5; D perhaps matches TRBD1 (5 bases). The sequence was obtained from an elderly woman with acute or convalescent COVID-19. Source material: peripheral blood. This chain's CDR3 is CASSYQGGGQPQHF. The DNA for the CDR3 is TGTGCCAGCAGTTACCAGGGTGGCGGTCAGCCCCAGCATTTT.